A single sample is the source of the 5 T cell receptor beta chains below, sequenced in a study of shared clonotypes between healthy human individuals (dated by TCRdb to about 2020). The library was prepared using the immunoSEQ multiplex PCR assay. Imported from immuneACCESS, the table was reduced by TCRdb to in-frame sequences with V and J called. These copies leave out some clones; in studies compared against another copy, an unresolved V gene accounts for under half, and the cause of the remainder is not known. The sample table records fewer than 1.6 million clones; roughly 98.5% of these occur just once. The top ten clonotypes cover about 0.35% of the sample. The sample comprised naive CD4+ T cells sorted from blood. The label giving this sample's cell subset or site can be read as: CD45RA+ positively selected. These receptors originate from a man under 40 in good health.

The V call is TRBV27, the J call TRBJ1-3, with D maybe TRBD1 (6 bases). The CDR3 has 14 amino acids. CDR1 and CDR2 from the germline V gene are MNHEY and SMNVEV (reference sequence). The germline V and J ends were trimmed by 8 bases and 5 bases, with 16 bases remaining between them. CDR3 coding DNA: TGTGCCAGCGCTCCCGGGGGCCTCAGAAACACCATATATTTT. It specifies CASAPGGLRNTIYF.

The chain is built from TRBV7-9 and TRBJ2-5; 9 bases line up with TRBD1. The CDR3 length is 14 residues. Germline assignment: CDR1 SEHNR and CDR2 FQNEAQ (reference sequence). Germline trimming cut 3 bases from V and 3 bases from J; bases unmatched to any gene: 2. For the CDR3, the DNA is TGTGCCAGCAGCTTTGGGGACAGGGAAGAGACCCAGTACTTC. This codes for CASSFGDREETQYF.

The chain combines TRBV18 with TRBJ2-7, with 8 bases aligning to TRBD1. V was pared by 6 bases and J by 5 bases, with 9 bases of the junction left unmatched. CDR3 size: 14 residues. Germline CDR1 is KGHSH and CDR2 is LQKENI. The CDR3 bases are TGTGCCAGCTCGTCCAGAGGGGACAGGAACGAGCAGTACTTC. Amino acid sequence: CASSSRGDRNEQYF.

This clone appeared once. The rearrangement joins TRBV13 to TRBJ2-3; D unclear. CDR3 length: 15 residues. The ends were cut back, 0 bases at V and 4 bases at J, with 11 bases in the middle. CDR1 is PRHDT and CDR2 is FYEKMQ in the germline V gene (reference sequence). CDR3 DNA: TGTGCCAGCAGCTTAGGGACTGCCCTCCCAGATACGCAGTATTTT. This sequence encodes CASSLGTALPDTQYF. The full variable domain, in which reference TRBV13 and TRBJ2-3 provide the parts outside the CDR3, is AAGVIQSPRHLIKEKRETATLKCYPIPRHDTVYWYQQGPGQDPQFLISFYEKMQSDKGSIPDRFSAQQFSDYHSELNMSSLELGDSALYFCASSLGTALPDTQYFGPGTRLTVL.

J is TRBJ2-7 and V is TRBV27, with D unresolved. The CDR3 totals 17 residues. CDR1 is MNHEY and CDR2 is SMNVEV in the germline V gene (reference sequence). V was trimmed by 5 bases and J by 4 bases, leaving 24 bases between them. For the CDR3, the DNA is TGTGCCAGCAGTCCCCCAGTTGGCGGTGGCCGACGATACGAGCAGTACTTC. This encodes CASSPPVGGGRRYEQYF.